These T cell receptor beta chains were read from a single sample in a study of control samples from healthy donors and cancer patients. Only in-frame clones appear in the TCRdb table, and some are missing; sequencing was by immunoSEQ multiplex PCR. The sample lists around 42,000 clones; approximately 87% were seen once. Source material: blood. These receptors came from a man in his sixties in good health. Each CDR3 is given with its conserved first and last residue. The D gene is left open where the match is weak. Clone size is stated in some rows and not others, as once, few, many or a class when expanded.

abundance	v_gene	len	d_gene	j_gene	CDR3nt	CDR3aa
.	TRBV5-6	13	.	TRBJ1-6	TGTGCCAGCAGCTTGTCCGGAAATTCACCCCTCCACTTT	CASSLSGNSPLHF
many	TRBV6-6	14	.	TRBJ1-4	TGTGCCAGCAGTTACCGCCCGGCCACTGAAAAACTGTTTTTT	CASSYRPATEKLFF
.	TRBV28	15	.	TRBJ1-5	TGTGCCAGCAGTCGTCAAAAGGCAGGGGATCAGCCCCAGCATTTT	CASSRQKAGDQPQHF
.	TRBV7-3	15	TRBD2	TRBJ2-1	TGTGCCAGCAGCAGCGAAGCGGGAGGGATGAATGAGCAGTTCTTC	CASSSEAGGMNEQFF
.	TRBV30	18	.	TRBJ1-5	TGTGCCTGGAGTGTACACGGGGCAGGACCTTTCAGCAATCAGCCCCAGCATTTT	CAWSVHGAGPFSNQPQHF
.	TRBV28	14	.	TRBJ1-5	TGTGCCAGCAGTAGGAGTGGCGGGTATCAGCCCCAGCATTTT	CASSRSGGYQPQHF
.	TRBV24-1	13	.	TRBJ2-1	TGTGCCACCAGTGAGGACCAATACAATGAGCAGTTCTTC	CATSEDQYNEQFF
.	TRBV28	16	TRBD1	TRBJ1-5	TGTGCCAGCAGTGCAAACACAGGGGGCCCTAATCAGCCCCAGCATTTT	CASSANTGGPNQPQHF
.	TRBV7-9	17	TRBD2	TRBJ2-7	TGTGCCAGCAGCCCAGCCGGGACTAGCGCCATTCGGTACGAGCAGTACTTC	CASSPAGTSAIRYEQYF
.	TRBV5-6	16	.	TRBJ1-3	TGTGCCAGCAGCTTGGCCACCAGGAGCTCTGGAAACACCATATATTTT	CASSLATRSSGNTIYF
.	TRBV2	12	.	TRBJ2-3	TGTGCCAGCAGTGGGTCCCGAGGGACGCAGTATTTT	CASSGSRGTQYF
.	TRBV13	15	.	TRBJ1-4	TGTGCCAGCAGCCCTTACAGGGAAACTAATGAAAAACTGTTTTTT	CASSPYRETNEKLFF
.	TRBV6-2/TRBV6-3	11	.	TRBJ2-1	TGTGCCAGCAGTTATTTTCATGAGCAGTTCTTC	CASSYFHEQFF
.	TRBV7-8	14	.	TRBJ2-7	TGTGCCAGCAGCGCCATAAGGTCTTACTACGAGCAGTACTTC	CASSAIRSYYEQYF
.	TRBV4-1	16	TRBD2	TRBJ2-3	TGCGCCAGCAGCCAAACTACTAGCGGGGGCCAAGATACGCAGTATTTT	CASSQTTSGGQDTQYF
.	TRBV6-4	15	TRBD1	TRBJ1-6	TGTGCCAACAGTGACGGGACAGGGGAGAGTTCACCCCTCCACTTT	CANSDGTGESSPLHF
.	TRBV5-1	16	.	TRBJ2-7	TGCGCCAGCAGCTTGGGCGGACTCCTAAGCTCCTACGAGCAGTACTTC	CASSLGGLLSSYEQYF
.	TRBV6-2/TRBV6-3	17	.	TRBJ1-2	TGTGCCAGCAGTTACGGGGCCCCCAGGCCTAGAAATCGCTTGGAAACCTTC	CASSYGAPRPRNRLETF
.	TRBV6-6	16	TRBD1	TRBJ2-7	TGTGCCAGCAGTCGTATGACAGGGGCCGTCTCCTACGAGCAGTACTTC	CASSRMTGAVSYEQYF
few	TRBV5-6	14	.	TRBJ1-1	TGTGCCAGCAGCTTGTACAGTGAGGACACTGAAGCTTTCTTT	CASSLYSEDTEAFF
.	TRBV18	14	.	TRBJ1-4	TGTGCCAGCTCACCAGGTAATGTTGGCGAAAAACTGTTTTTT	CASSPGNVGEKLFF
.	TRBV7-9	14	TRBD1	TRBJ1-1	TGTGCCAGCAGTCGGGACAGGGCGAACACTGAAGCTTTCTTT	CASSRDRANTEAFF
.	TRBV6-5	15	.	TRBJ1-1	TGTGCCAGCAGTTACTCGCCCAGGGTGAACACTGAAGCTTTCTTT	CASSYSPRVNTEAFF
.	TRBV11-2	13	TRBD1	TRBJ1-1	TGTGCCAGCAGCCCCGGACAGGGCCGTAAAGCTTTCTTT	CASSPGQGRKAFF
once	TRBV7-2	15	.	TRBJ1-1	TGTGCCAGCAGCCAACCACGGGGAAGGGGAACTGAAGCTTTCTTT	CASSQPRGRGTEAFF
.	TRBV5-6	16	.	TRBJ1-1	TGTGCCAGCAGCTCCGTTTTGCGCCAGGAAGACACTGAAGCTTTCTTT	CASSSVLRQEDTEAFF
.	TRBV7-2	17	TRBD2	TRBJ2-7	TGTGCCAGCAGCTTAATATCTAGCGGGGGTACCCCCTACGAGCAGTACTTC	CASSLISSGGTPYEQYF
.	TRBV18	15	.	TRBJ1-1	TGTGCCAGCTCACCTCGGATGGGTTTAAACACTGAAGCTTTCTTT	CASSPRMGLNTEAFF
.	TRBV7-3	16	TRBD1	TRBJ2-1	TGTGCCAGCAGCTTAATCCCCGGGACAGGGTTGGATGAGCAGTTCTTC	CASSLIPGTGLDEQFF